Listed below are T cell receptor beta chains from one sample, sequenced in a study of early T cells in non-severe SARS-CoV-2 infection. TCRdb passed the 5' RACE reads through MiXCR, listing each CDR3 protein once. The table lists 75,000 to 100,000 distinct CDR3 sequences, roughly 14% of them singletons. Sequencing used whole blood. The receptors stem from an adult who was a healthcare worker with PCR-confirmed SARS-CoV-2 infection or an uninfected control (not recorded which). The CDR3 runs from the conserved cysteine through the conserved F or W. Each record gives: V gene, D gene, J gene, clone size, CDR3 protein, CDR3 DNA. A D gene is named only where the DNA matches it firmly. Rows give clone size only sometimes, using once, few, many, or a class for an expanded clone.

V: TRBV29-1; D: TRBD1; J: TRBJ2-4; size: -; CDR3: CSVVSRLDRGLSKNIQYF; DNA: TGCAGCGTTGTCTCCAGGTTAGACAGGGGGCTGTCCAAAAACATTCAGTACTTC
V: TRBV5-8; D: -; J: TRBJ2-7; size: many; CDR3: CASSLGAAGTYEQYF; DNA: TGTGCCAGCAGCTTGGGGGCAGCAGGGACGTACGAGCAGTACTTC
V: TRBV6-6; D: -; J: TRBJ1-2; size: -; CDR3: CASSLQGGYGYTF; DNA: TGTGCCAGCAGTCTACAGGGCGGTTATGGCTACACCTTC
V: TRBV12-3/TRBV12-4; D: -; J: TRBJ2-5; size: many; CDR3: CASSPRGGLGETQYF; DNA: TGTGCCAGCAGTCCCAGGGGGGGGTTAGGGGAGACCCAGTACTTC
V: TRBV4-2; D: TRBD2; J: TRBJ2-2; size: few; CDR3: CASSQVGEGTGELFF; DNA: TGTGCCAGCAGCCAAGTAGGGGAGGGCACCGGGGAGCTGTTTTTT
V: TRBV27; D: -; J: TRBJ1-5; size: few; CDR3: CASSLRGANQPQHF; DNA: TGTGCCAGCAGTTTACGGGGGGCTAATCAGCCCCAGCATTTT
V: TRBV7-7; D: TRBD1; J: TRBJ2-5; size: few; CDR3: CASSLTGTGEETQYF; DNA: TGTGCCAGCAGCTTAACCGGGACAGGGGAAGAGACCCAGTACTTC
V: TRBV24-1; D: TRBD1; J: TRBJ1-2; size: many; CDR3: CATSDWGQGSYGYTF; DNA: TGTGCCACCAGTGACTGGGGACAGGGAAGCTATGGCTACACCTTC
V: TRBV20-1; D: -; J: TRBJ2-1; size: few; CDR3: CSARSTASYNEQFF; DNA: TGCAGTGCTAGGTCCACGGCCTCCTACAATGAGCAGTTCTTC
V: TRBV29-1; D: -; J: TRBJ2-7; size: few; CDR3: CSVVTYEQYF; DNA: TGCAGCGTTGTAACCTACGAGCAGTACTTC
V: TRBV7-9; D: TRBD2; J: TRBJ2-3; size: -; CDR3: CASSFPGLAVVEDTQYF; DNA: TGTGCCAGCAGCTTCCCCGGACTAGCGGTCGTGGAAGATACGCAGTATTTT
V: TRBV29-1; D: TRBD1; J: TRBJ1-3; size: few; CDR3: CSVETGVDGNTIYF; DNA: TGCAGCGTTGAGACAGGGGTTGATGGAAACACCATATATTTT
V: TRBV7-9; D: TRBD2; J: TRBJ2-1; size: many; CDR3: CASNQAGRVRNEQFF; DNA: TGTGCCAGCAATCAAGCCGGGAGGGTCAGAAATGAGCAGTTCTTC
V: TRBV7-9; D: -; J: TRBJ1-5; size: -; CDR3: CASSLGDSNQPQHF; DNA: TGTGCCAGCAGCTTAGGGGATAGCAATCAGCCCCAGCATTTT
V: TRBV14; D: -; J: TRBJ1-2; size: few; CDR3: CASSRAAKGGYTF; DNA: TGTGCCAGCAGCCGTGCTGCGAAGGGAGGCTACACCTTC
V: TRBV29-1; D: -; J: TRBJ2-5; size: few; CDR3: CSVVTGGGETQYF; DNA: TGCAGCGTCGTGACCGGGGGAGGCGAGACCCAGTACTTC
V: TRBV11-1; D: -; J: TRBJ2-5; size: -; CDR3: CASSLSSHQETQYF; DNA: TGTGCCAGCAGCTTAAGTAGCCATCAAGAGACCCAGTACTTC
V: TRBV2; D: TRBD2; J: TRBJ2-1; size: -; CDR3: CASKGLAGDWEQFF; DNA: TGTGCCAGCAAAGGGCTAGCGGGAGACTGGGAGCAGTTCTTC
V: TRBV4-1; D: TRBD1; J: TRBJ2-1; size: -; CDR3: CASSRPLQGASYNEQFF; DNA: TGCGCCAGCAGCCGCCCTTTGCAGGGGGCCTCCTACAATGAGCAGTTCTTC
V: TRBV5-5; D: -; J: TRBJ2-7; size: -; CDR3: CASSRTLYEQYF; DNA: TGTGCCAGCAGCCGAACCCTCTACGAGCAGTACTTC
V: TRBV3-1; D: TRBD2; J: TRBJ2-5; size: few; CDR3: CASSRPTSAQETQYF; DNA: TGTGCCAGCAGCCGACCTACTAGCGCTCAAGAGACCCAGTACTTC
V: TRBV18; D: -; J: TRBJ2-7; size: many; CDR3: CASSPGRYEQYF; DNA: TGTGCCAGCTCACCGGGGAGGTATGAGCAGTACTTC
V: TRBV18; D: TRBD1; J: TRBJ1-1; size: -; CDR3: CASSPQGTGAEAFF; DNA: TGTGCCAGCTCACCACAGGGGACAGGGGCTGAAGCTTTCTTT
V: TRBV12-3/TRBV12-4; D: TRBD2; J: TRBJ2-1; size: -; CDR3: CASTLQTSGTNEQFF; DNA: TGTGCCAGCACCCTGCAGACTAGCGGGACCAATGAGCAGTTCTTC
V: TRBV27; D: -; J: TRBJ2-4; size: -; CDR3: CASSLSRDPKNIQYF; DNA: TGTGCCAGCAGTTTATCCCGGGATCCCAAAAACATTCAGTACTTC
V: TRBV7-9; D: -; J: TRBJ2-3; size: -; CDR3: CASSPSRSGQITDTQYF; DNA: TGTGCCAGCAGCCCTTCCCGATCTGGACAGATAACAGATACGCAGTATTTT
V: TRBV2; D: TRBD2; J: TRBJ2-7; size: few; CDR3: CASTEIAGVNEQYF; DNA: TGTGCCAGCACGGAGATAGCGGGAGTCAACGAGCAGTACTTC